The TCR beta chain under discussion was sequenced for a study of blood T cell repertoires in COVID-19. As for the study in general: The analysed material was cDNA or gDNA that came from T cells, B-cell-depleted T cells, or PBMCs.

This CDR3 region has 14 residues. V was pared by 0 bases and J by 3 bases, with 8 bases between. Germline V gene sequence: CDR1 MDHEN, CDR2 SYDVKM. How the authors handled the data: Amplification of reference gene primers was used by the study to estimate nucleated cell counts. Sequencing was performed with immunoSEQ multiplex PCR; in TCRdb, only in-frame clones are kept and a portion is missing. The V and J calls and clone size were taken over from that table, and D and trimming were inferred from the DNA. Of 61,000 or so clones listed, about 85% are singletons. The source of this sequence is a woman aged 80 or older with acute or convalescent COVID-19. This sequence joins TRBV28 and TRBJ1-2; unclear D gene. Sequenced material: peripheral blood. CDR3 region: CASSLWSEDYGYTF. DNA of the CDR3: TGTGCCAGCAGTTTATGGTCAGAAGACTATGGCTACACCTTC.